The text below deals with one T cell receptor (beta chain). No antigen is known for it. PCR used 60 Vbeta primers and 13 Jbeta primers. Only in-frame clones appear in the TCRdb table, and some are missing; sequencing was by immunoSEQ multiplex PCR. The sample lists roughly 300,000 clones, 70% to 90% occurring once. The sample belongs to a study of cytomegalovirus exposure and HLA in healthy donors. The overall study: Genotyping showed approximately 81% of hundreds of donors falling in the Caucasian-associated ancestry cluster.

Notes on the study in general: The classifier was said to identify cytomegalovirus status with high specificity and sensitivity. One cluster of highly shared sequence variants probably arose as a sequencing artifact.

V lost 0 bases, J lost 7 bases, and 14 bases lay in between. Per the germline V gene, CDR1 is SGHDT and CDR2 is YYEEEE. This CDR3 comprises 14 residues. The chain employs TRBV5-6 and TRBJ2-7; the D is unclear. Sample: PBMCs. The receptor's source is a man aged 40-49 years in good health and CMV-seropositive. The CDR3 nucleotides read TGTGCCAGCAGCTTGGGGCCCGGAGCGCGTGAGCAGTACTTC. Its translation is CASSLGPGAREQYF.